This T cell receptor (beta chain) is drawn from a study of OX40 agonist ivuxolimab in advanced cancers. The CDR3 length is 14 residues. Between the trimmed V and J ends, which lost 5 bases and 5 bases, there was a span of 13 bases. Germline loops: CDR1 SGHTA, CDR2 FQGTGA. Here immunoSEQ multiplex PCR was the method, and the copy in TCRdb shows in-frame clones only, minus some. The sample holds 70,000 or so clones, approximately 91% seen once. The gene calls are TRBV7-3 and TRBJ1-5; TRBD1 is a possible D gene (5 bases). The TCR sequence derives from an adult with an advanced solid tumor such as melanoma, head and neck, liver or kidney cancer. The specimen comprised CD4+ or CD8+ T cells sorted from blood, sampled in a trial of the OX40 agonist ivuxolimab. The CDR3 DNA reads TGTGCCAGCAGCAGAGATGACAGCTATCAGCCCCAGCATTTT. Translated: CASSRDDSYQPQHF. Full variable domain (outside the CDR3, taken from reference TRBV7-3 and TRBJ1-5): GAGVSQTPSNKVTEKGKYVELRCDPISGHTALYWYRQSLGQGPEFLIYFQGTGAADDSGLPNDRFFAVRPEGSVSTLKIQRTERGDSAVYLCASSRDDSYQPQHFGDGTRLSIL.